Shown below are 18 T cell receptor beta chains from a single sample sequenced in a study of cytomegalovirus exposure and HLA in healthy donors (dated by TCRdb to about 2017). Library creation used the immunoSEQ multiplex PCR assay. The multiplex PCR relied on a mix of 60 forward primers for TCR Vbeta segments and 13 reverse primers for TCR Jbeta segments. Here the immuneACCESS table is served through TCRdb, limited to in-frame sequences with V and J called. Missing clones are a known gap in these copies; in checked studies unresolved V genes cover under half, and the rest lacks a known reason. The table kept for this sample lists around 76,000 clones. The ten largest account for 0.8% to 1% of the sample. Sequencing was performed on PBMCs. Every receptor here comes from a boy between 10 and 17 years old in good health and CMV-seronegative.

The rearrangement links TRBV11-2 to TRBJ2-5, with TRBD1 matching 9 bases. After removal of 6 bases from V and 5 bases from J, the junction contained 7 bases not matched to a gene. Germline values: CDR1 SGHAT, CDR2 FQNNGV. The CDR3 loop spans 14 amino acids. The DNA for the CDR3 is TGTGCCAGCAGTTCCGGGACAGGGATGGAGACCCAGTACTTC. Translated: CASSSGTGMETQYF.

The chain uses TRBV20-1 and TRBJ1-2; TRBD1 is a possible D gene (6 bases). The germline V gene has CDR1 DFQATT and CDR2 SNEGSKA (reference sequence). The CDR3 spans 9 residues. V was pared by 7 bases and J by 7 bases, with 7 bases between. The CDR3 DNA follows: TGCAGTGACAGGGCTGGCTACACCTTC. This codes for CSDRAGYTF.

The rearrangement joins TRBV5-6 to TRBJ1-1, with 7 bases identical to TRBD1. Trimming removed 2 bases from V and 6 bases from J; junction bases left unmatched: 4. The CDR3 totals 13 residues. Germline-derived CDR1 and CDR2 are SGHDT and YYEEEE. The CDR3 nucleotides are TGTGCCAGCAGCTTTTACAGGGGTCCTGAAGCTTTCTTT. It translates to CASSFYRGPEAFF. Drawing the rest from reference TRBV5-6 and TRBJ1-1, the complete variable domain is DAGVTQSPTHLIKTRGQQVTLRCSPKSGHDTVSWYQQALGQGPQFIFQYYEEEERQRGNFPDRFSGHQFPNYSSELNVNALLLGDSALYLCASSFYRGPEAFFGQGTRLTVV.

CDR3 in DNA: TGTGCTAGTGGTACTGGGACAGGGGCGATCCAAGAGACCCAGTACTTC. It is translated as CASGTGTGAIQETQYF. The chain couples TRBV12-5 to TRBJ2-5, with TRBD1 identical over 10 bases. With V trimmed by 5 bases and J by 1 base, 7 bases remained unmatched. Per germline, CDR1 LGHNT and CDR2 FRNRAP. The CDR3 spans 16 residues.

The chain couples TRBV5-1 to TRBJ1-1; tentatively, D is TRBD1 (5 bases). The germline V and J ends were trimmed by 1 base and 2 bases, with 9 bases remaining between them. Germline values: CDR1 SGHRS, CDR2 YFSETQ. This CDR3 contains 14 residues. CDR3 sequence (DNA): TGCGCCAGCAGCTTGCGGCAGGGAAACACTGAAGCTTTCTTT. It yields the protein CASSLRQGNTEAFF.

The chain couples TRBV4-3 to TRBJ2-1; 8 bases are a match to TRBD2. CDR1 is LGHNA, CDR2 YSLEER, per germline. The CDR3 runs 15 residues. V lost 1 base to trimming and J lost 9 bases; unmatched junction nucleotides: 8. DNA for the CDR3: TGCGCCAGCAGCCAAGGGACTAGCTCCTATGGTGAGCAGTTCTTC. Translated: CASSQGTSSYGEQFF.

CDR3 protein: CAISWGQGDTEAFF. For the CDR3, the DNA is TGTGCCATCAGTTGGGGACAGGGGGACACTGAAGCTTTCTTT. V is TRBV10-3 and J is TRBJ1-1; 11 nucleotides agree with TRBD1. CDR1 and CDR2 from the germline V gene are ENHRY and SYGVKD. Trimming at V came to 5 bases and at J to 3 bases, leaving 2 bases not matched to a gene. The CDR3 contains 14 residues.

The chain joins TRBV7-6 to TRBJ2-5; 7 bases are a match to TRBD1. The tail of the sequence fits TRBJ2-7 better, so the J call may be wrong. This CDR3 contains 16 residues. The germline gives CDR1 SGHVS, CDR2 FNYEAQ. The CDR3 is CASSTPTGAITYEQYF. The CDR3 DNA reads as TGTGCCAGCAGCACTCCTACAGGGGCGATTACCTACGAGCAGTACTTC.

The chain has TRBV28 and TRBJ1-1; D might be TRBD1 (6 bases). CDR1 and CDR2 from the germline V gene are MDHEN and SYDVKM. Between the trimmed V and J ends, which lost 7 bases and 10 bases, there was a span of 16 bases. The CDR3 has 12 residues. For the CDR3, the DNA is TGTGCCAGCAAACAGGGTCCTTTTGTAGCTTTCTTT. Encoded protein: CASKQGPFVAFF.

This chain uses TRBV20-1 with TRBJ2-2; D remains ambiguous. Germline lookup yields CDR1 DFQATT and CDR2 SNEGSKA (reference sequence). The CDR3 is made up of 9 amino acids. The CDR3 protein is CRRPGELFF. CDR3 DNA: TGCAGGAGGCCCGGGGAGCTGTTTTTT.

V gene TRBV30 combines with J gene TRBJ1-2, with D unresolved. The CDR3 runs to 14 residues. The V gene's germline CDR1 is GTSNPN and CDR2 SVGIG (reference sequence). Trimming pared 0 bases from V and 0 bases from J, leaving 8 bases between. The DNA for the CDR3 is TGTGCCTGGAGTGTGAGAATGACTAACTATGGCTACACCTTC. It is translated as CAWSVRMTNYGYTF. The variable domain in full, completed from reference TRBV30 and TRBJ1-2, reads SQTIHQWPATLVQPVGSPLSLECTVEGTSNPNLYWYRQAAGRGLQLLFYSVGIGQISSEVPQNLSASRPQDRQFILSSKKLLLSDSGFYLCAWSVRMTNYGYTFGSGTRLTVV.

The V and J genes are TRBV6-1 and TRBJ2-3; maybe TRBD2 (7 bases). Germline CDR1 and CDR2: MNHNS and SASEGT. The CDR3 has 15 amino acids. Trimming left V 4 bases short and J 4 bases short, with 15 bases between. CDR3 nucleotides: TGTGCCAGCAGTGGGACTAGGGGGGGGGCAGATACGCAGTATTTT. Translating gives CASSGTRGGADTQYF.

V and J are TRBV6-6 and TRBJ2-5, with a tentative D call TRBD1 (6 bases). The V end lost 5 bases, the J end lost 5 bases, and 12 bases lay between the germline ends. CDR3 size: 13 residues. The germline CDR1 and CDR2 sequences are MNHNY and SVGAGI (reference sequence). CDR3 protein: CASSRWQGETQYF. The CDR3 DNA follows: TGTGCCAGCAGTCGGTGGCAGGGGGAGACCCAGTACTTC.

The V gene is TRBV18, the J gene TRBJ2-5, with 10 bases that match TRBD1. This CDR3 contains 16 residues. Germline trimming cut 4 bases from V and 5 bases from J; bases unmatched to any gene: 10. Germline V gene data show CDR1 as KGHSH and CDR2 as LQKENI. The CDR3 region has the DNA TGTGCCAGCTCACGATCGACAGGGGGCATCGGTGAGACCCAGTACTTC. Translated: CASSRSTGGIGETQYF.

This sequence joins TRBV5-1 and TRBJ2-3, with 13 bases that match TRBD2. J was trimmed by 4 bases and V by 4 bases; bases with no gene match: 3. The CDR3 spans 15 residues. Per the germline V gene, CDR1 is SGHRS and CDR2 is YFSETQ. CDR3 amino acids: CASSPGLAGADTQYF. CDR3 bases: TGCGCCAGCAGCCCCGGACTAGCGGGGGCAGATACGCAGTATTTT.

The rearrangement joins TRBV6-5 to TRBJ1-2, with TRBD1 matching 7 bases. Looked up from germline, CDR1 is MNHEY and CDR2 is SVGAGI. The V segment lost 3 bases and the J segment 9 bases; nucleotides outside the gene matches: 7. The CDR3 runs 13 residues. The CDR3 nucleotides are TGTGCCAGCAGTTATGACAGGGTACAAAGCTACACCTTC. Translated: CASSYDRVQSYTF.

V usage is TRBV9 and J usage is TRBJ2-7; 7 bases are shared with TRBD1. Unmatched junction bases numbered 9, after V lost 0 bases and J lost 6 bases. Germline lookup yields CDR1 SGDLS and CDR2 YYNGEE. The CDR3 is 15 residues long. As DNA, the CDR3 is TGTGCCAGCAGCGTAGACGTGACAGGGCTCCCCGAGCAGTACTTC. Protein: CASSVDVTGLPEQYF.

The chain recombines TRBV14 with TRBJ2-7; tentative D call: TRBD2 (5 bases). V was trimmed by 0 bases and J by 0 bases, leaving 9 bases between them. Germline CDR1 and CDR2: SGHDN and FVKESK. CDR3 size: 15 residues. The CDR3 reads CASSQEIGSSYEQYF. CDR3 nucleotide sequence: TGTGCCAGCAGCCAAGAAATAGGGAGCTCCTACGAGCAGTACTTC.